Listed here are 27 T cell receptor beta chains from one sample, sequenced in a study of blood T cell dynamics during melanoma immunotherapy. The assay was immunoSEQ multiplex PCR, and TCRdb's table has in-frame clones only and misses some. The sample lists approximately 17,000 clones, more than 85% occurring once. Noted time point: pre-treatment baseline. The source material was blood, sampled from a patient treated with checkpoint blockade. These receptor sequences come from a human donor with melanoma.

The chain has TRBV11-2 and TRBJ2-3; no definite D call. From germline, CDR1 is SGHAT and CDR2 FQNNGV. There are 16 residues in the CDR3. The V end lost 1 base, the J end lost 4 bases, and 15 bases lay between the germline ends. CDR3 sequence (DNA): TGTGCCAGCAGCTTAGGCGGACGGTCAAGGGCAGATACGCAGTATTTT. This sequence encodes CASSLGGRSRADTQYF.

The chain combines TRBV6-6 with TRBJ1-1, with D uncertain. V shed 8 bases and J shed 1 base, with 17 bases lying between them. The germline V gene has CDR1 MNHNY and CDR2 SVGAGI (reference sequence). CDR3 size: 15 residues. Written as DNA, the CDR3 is TGTGCCAGCCTCGAAGTTAGTGCGGCGAACACTGAAGCTTTCTTT. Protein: CASLEVSAANTEAFF.

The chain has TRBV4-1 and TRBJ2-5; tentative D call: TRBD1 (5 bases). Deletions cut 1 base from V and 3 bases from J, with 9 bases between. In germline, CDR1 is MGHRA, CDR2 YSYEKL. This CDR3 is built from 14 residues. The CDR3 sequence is CASSQGREKETQYF. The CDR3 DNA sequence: TGCGCCAGCAGCCAAGGCAGGGAAAAAGAGACCCAGTACTTC.

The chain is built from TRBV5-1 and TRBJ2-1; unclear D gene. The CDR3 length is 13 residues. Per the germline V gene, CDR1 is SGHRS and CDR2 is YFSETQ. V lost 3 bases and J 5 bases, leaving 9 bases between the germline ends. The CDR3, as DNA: TGCGCCAGCAGCTCGCAGGTCAACAATGAGCAGTTCTTC. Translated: CASSSQVNNEQFF.

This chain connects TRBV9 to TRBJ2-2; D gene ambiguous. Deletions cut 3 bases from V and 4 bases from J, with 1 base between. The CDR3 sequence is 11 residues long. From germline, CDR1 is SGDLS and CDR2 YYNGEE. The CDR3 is CASSATGELFF. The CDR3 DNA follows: TGTGCCAGCAGCGCCACCGGGGAGCTGTTTTTT. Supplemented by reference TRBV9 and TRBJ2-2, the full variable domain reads DSGVTQTPKHLITATGQRVTLRCSPRSGDLSVYWYQQSLDQGLQFLIQYYNGEERAKGNILERFSAQQFPDLHSELNLSSLELGDSALYFCASSATGELFFGEGSRLTVL.

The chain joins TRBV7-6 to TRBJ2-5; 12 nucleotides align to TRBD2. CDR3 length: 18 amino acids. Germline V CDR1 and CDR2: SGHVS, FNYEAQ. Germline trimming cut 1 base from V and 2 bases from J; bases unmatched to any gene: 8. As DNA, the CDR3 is TGTGCCAGCAGCTTAGGAAGACTAGCGGGAGTTGGGCAAGAGACCCAGTACTTC. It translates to CASSLGRLAGVGQETQYF.

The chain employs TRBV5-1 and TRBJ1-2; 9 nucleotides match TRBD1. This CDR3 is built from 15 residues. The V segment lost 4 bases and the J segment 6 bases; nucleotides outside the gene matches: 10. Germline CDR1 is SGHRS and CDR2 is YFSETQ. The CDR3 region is CASSLWGTGQNGYTF. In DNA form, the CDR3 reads TGCGCCAGCAGCCTCTGGGGGACAGGGCAGAATGGCTACACCTTC.

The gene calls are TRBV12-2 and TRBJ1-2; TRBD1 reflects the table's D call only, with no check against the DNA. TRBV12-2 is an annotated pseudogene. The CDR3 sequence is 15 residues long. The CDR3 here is CASRPKQGPPFGYTF. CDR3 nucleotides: TGTGCAAGTCGCCCCAAACAGGGTCCCCCATTCGGCTACACCTTC.

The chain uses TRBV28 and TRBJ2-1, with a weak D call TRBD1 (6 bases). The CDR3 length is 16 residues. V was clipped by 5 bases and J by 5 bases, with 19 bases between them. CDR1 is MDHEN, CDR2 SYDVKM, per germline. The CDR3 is CASSRTASLGHNEQFF. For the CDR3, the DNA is TGTGCCAGCAGTAGGACAGCCTCTTTAGGACACAATGAGCAGTTCTTC.

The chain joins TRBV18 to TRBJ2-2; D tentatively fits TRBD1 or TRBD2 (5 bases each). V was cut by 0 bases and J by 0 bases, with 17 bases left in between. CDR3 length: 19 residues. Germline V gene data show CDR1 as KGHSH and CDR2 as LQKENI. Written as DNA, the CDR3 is TGTGCCAGCTCACCACCCCGCCCGTTGGGGACCGCGAACACCGGGGAGCTGTTTTTT. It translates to CASSPPRPLGTANTGELFF.

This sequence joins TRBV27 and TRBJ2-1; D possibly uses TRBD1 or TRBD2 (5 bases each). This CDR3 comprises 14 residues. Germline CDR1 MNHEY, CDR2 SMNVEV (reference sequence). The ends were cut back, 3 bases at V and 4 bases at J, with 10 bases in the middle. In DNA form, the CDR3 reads TGTGCCAGCAGTTTTGGGGACGGTTACAATGAGCAGTTCTTC. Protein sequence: CASSFGDGYNEQFF.

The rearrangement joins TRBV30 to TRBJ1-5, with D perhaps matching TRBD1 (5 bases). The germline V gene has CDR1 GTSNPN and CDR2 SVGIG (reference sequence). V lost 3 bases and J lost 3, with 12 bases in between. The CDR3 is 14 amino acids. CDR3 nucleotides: TGTGCCTGGAGGGGCGGGGGGGACAATCAGCCCCAGCATTTT. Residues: CAWRGGGDNQPQHF.

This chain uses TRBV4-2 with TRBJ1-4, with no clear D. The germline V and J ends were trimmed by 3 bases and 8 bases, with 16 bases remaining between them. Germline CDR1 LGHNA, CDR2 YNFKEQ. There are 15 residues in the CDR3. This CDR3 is CASSQDPTTGEKLFF. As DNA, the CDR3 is TGTGCCAGCAGCCAGGACCCAACGACTGGGGAAAAACTGTTTTTT.

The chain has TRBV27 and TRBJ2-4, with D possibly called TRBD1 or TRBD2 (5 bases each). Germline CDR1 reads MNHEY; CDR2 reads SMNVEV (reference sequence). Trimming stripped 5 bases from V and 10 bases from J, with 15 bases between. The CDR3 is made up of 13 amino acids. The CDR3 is CASSPGTTAIQYF. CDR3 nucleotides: TGTGCCAGCAGTCCCGGGACGACAGCGATTCAGTACTTC.

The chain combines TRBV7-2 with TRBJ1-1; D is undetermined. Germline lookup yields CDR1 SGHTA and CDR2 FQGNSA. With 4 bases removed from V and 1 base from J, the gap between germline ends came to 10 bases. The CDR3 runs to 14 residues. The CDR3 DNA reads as TGTGCCAGCAGCTCGAAAAGGGCGAACACTGAAGCTTTCTTT. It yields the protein CASSSKRANTEAFF.

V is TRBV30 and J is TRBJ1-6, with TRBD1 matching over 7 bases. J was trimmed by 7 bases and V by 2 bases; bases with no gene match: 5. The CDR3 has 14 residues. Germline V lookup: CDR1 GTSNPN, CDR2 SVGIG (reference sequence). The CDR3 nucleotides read TGTGCCTGGAGTACGCGACAGGGAAATTCACCCCTCCACTTT. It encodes CAWSTRQGNSPLHF.

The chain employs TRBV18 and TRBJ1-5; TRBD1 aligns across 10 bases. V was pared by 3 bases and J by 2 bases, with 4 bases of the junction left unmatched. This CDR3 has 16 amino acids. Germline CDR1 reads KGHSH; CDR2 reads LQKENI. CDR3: CASSPGQGGGNQPQHF. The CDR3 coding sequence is TGTGCCAGCTCACCCGGACAGGGGGGGGGCAATCAGCCCCAGCATTTT.

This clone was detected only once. CDR3 residues: CASSMGVGTQYF. Written as DNA, the CDR3 is TGTGCCAGCAGCATGGGGGTGGGTACGCAGTATTTT. The chain uses TRBV5-6 and TRBJ2-3; D may be TRBD1 or TRBD2 (5 bases each). V lost 4 bases and J lost 8, with 11 bases in between. The CDR3 sequence is 12 residues long. Germline V gives CDR1 SGHDT, CDR2 YYEEEE. The whole variable domain, filled in from reference TRBV5-6 and TRBJ2-3, reads DAGVTQSPTHLIKTRGQQVTLRCSPKSGHDTVSWYQQALGQGPQFIFQYYEEEERQRGNFPDRFSGHQFPNYSSELNVNALLLGDSALYLCASSMGVGTQYFGPGTRLTVL.

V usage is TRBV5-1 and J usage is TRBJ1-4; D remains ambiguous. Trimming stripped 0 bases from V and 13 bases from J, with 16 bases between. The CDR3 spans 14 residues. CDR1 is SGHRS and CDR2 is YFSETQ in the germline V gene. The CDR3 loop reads CASSLEDGSRVLFF. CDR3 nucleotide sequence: TGCGCCAGCAGCTTGGAGGACGGGTCCCGCGTACTGTTTTTT.

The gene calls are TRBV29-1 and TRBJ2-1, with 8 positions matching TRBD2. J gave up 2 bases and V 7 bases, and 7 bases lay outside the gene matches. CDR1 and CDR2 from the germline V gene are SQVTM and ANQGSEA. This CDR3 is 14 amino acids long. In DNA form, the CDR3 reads TGCAGCGGGTTGGGGCGGGAGGCCTACAATGAGCAGTTCTTC. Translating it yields CSGLGREAYNEQFF.

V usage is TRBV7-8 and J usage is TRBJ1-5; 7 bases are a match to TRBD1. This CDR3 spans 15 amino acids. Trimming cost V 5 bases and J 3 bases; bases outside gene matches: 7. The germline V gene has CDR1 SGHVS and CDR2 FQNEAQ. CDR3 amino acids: CASSPPGGYNQPQHF. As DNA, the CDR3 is TGTGCCAGCAGCCCCCCAGGGGGATACAATCAGCCCCAGCATTTT.

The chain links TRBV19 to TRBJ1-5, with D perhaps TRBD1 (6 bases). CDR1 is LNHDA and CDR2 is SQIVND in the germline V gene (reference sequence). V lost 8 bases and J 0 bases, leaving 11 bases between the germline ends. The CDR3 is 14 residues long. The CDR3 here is CASRRGGSNQPQHF. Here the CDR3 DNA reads TGTGCCAGTCGGAGGGGGGGTAGCAATCAGCCCCAGCATTTT.

The CDR3 nucleotides read TGTGCCAGCAGTTACCCTCTGGGGGTCCCTTTTTTAAATGAGCAGTTCTTC. Translating it yields CASSYPLGVPFLNEQFF. V gene TRBV6-7 combines with J gene TRBJ2-1; D possibly uses TRBD1 or TRBD2 (5 bases each). TRBV6-7 is an ORF; its function is uncertain. The CDR3 sequence is 17 residues long. V was shortened by 2 bases and J by 7 bases, with 21 bases between the two germline ends.

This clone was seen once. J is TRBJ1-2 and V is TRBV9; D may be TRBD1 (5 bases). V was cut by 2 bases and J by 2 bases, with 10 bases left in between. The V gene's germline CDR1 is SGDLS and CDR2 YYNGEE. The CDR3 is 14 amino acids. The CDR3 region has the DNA TGTGCCAGCAGCGTCGCGGCAGGGAACTATGGCTACACCTTC. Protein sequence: CASSVAAGNYGYTF.

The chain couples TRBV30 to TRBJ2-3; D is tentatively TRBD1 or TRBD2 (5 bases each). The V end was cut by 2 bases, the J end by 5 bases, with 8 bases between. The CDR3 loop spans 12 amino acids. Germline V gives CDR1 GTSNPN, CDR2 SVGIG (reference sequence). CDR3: CAWSPGGDTQYF. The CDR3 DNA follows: TGTGCCTGGAGTCCTGGGGGAGATACGCAGTATTTT.

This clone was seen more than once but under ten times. CDR3 sequence reads: CASSQVGTGANVLTF. The CDR3 DNA sequence: TGTGCCAGCAGCCAAGTAGGGACTGGGGCCAACGTCCTGACTTTC. This chain links TRBV14 with TRBJ2-6; D not certain. Germline CDR1 and CDR2: SGHDN and FVKESK. Trimming took 1 base from V and 2 from J, leaving 6 bases between them. CDR3 length: 15 amino acids. The whole variable domain, remainder taken from reference TRBV14 and TRBJ2-6, is EAGVTQFPSHSVIEKGQTVTLRCDPISGHDNLYWYRRVMGKEIKFLLHFVKESKQDESGMPNNRFLAERTGGTYSTLKVQPAELEDSGVYFCASSQVGTGANVLTFGAGSRLTVL.

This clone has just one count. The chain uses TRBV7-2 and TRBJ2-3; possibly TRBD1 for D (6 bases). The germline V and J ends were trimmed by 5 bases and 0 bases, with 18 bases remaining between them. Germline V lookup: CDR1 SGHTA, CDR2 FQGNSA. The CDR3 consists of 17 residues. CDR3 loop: CASSQSLTGISTDTQYF. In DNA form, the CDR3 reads TGTGCCAGCAGCCAGTCCCTGACAGGAATAAGCACAGATACGCAGTATTTT.